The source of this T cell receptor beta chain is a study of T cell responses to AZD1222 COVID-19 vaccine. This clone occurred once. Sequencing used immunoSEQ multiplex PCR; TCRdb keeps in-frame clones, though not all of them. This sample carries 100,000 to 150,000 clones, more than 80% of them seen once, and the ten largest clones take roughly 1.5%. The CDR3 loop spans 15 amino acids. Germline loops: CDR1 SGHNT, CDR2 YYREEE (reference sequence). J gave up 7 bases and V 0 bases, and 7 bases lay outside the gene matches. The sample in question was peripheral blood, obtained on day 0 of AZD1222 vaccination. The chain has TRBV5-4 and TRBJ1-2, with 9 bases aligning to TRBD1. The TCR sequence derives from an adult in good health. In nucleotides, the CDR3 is TGTGCCAGCAGCTTGGTCGCAACAGGGGGCCGTGGCTACACCTTC. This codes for CASSLVATGGRGYTF.